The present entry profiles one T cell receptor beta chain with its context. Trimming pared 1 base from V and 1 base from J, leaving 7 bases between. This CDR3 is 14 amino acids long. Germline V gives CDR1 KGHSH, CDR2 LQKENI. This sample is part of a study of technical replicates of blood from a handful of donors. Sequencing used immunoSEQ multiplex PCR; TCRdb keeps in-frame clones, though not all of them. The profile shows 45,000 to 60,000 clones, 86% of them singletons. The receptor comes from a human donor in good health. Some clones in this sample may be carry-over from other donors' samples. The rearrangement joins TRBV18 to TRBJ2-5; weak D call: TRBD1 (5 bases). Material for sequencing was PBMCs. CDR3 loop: CASSPQGIQETQYF. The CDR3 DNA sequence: TGTGCCAGCTCACCACAGGGGATCCAAGAGACCCAGTACTTC. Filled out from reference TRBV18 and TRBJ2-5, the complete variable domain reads NAGVMQNPRHLVRRRGQEARLRCSPMKGHSHVYWYRQLPEEGLKFMVYLQKENIIDESGMPKERFSAEFPKEGPSILRIQQVVRGDSAAYFCASSPQGIQETQYFGPGTRLLVL.